This T cell receptor (beta chain) was sequenced during a study of blood T cell repertoires in COVID-19. Data came from immunoSEQ multiplex PCR; TCRdb stores just in-frame clones and leaves some out. The table shows over 90,000 clones, with roughly 82% occurring only once. Germline CDR1 reads SNHLY; CDR2 reads FYNNEI. The CDR3 sequence is 16 residues long. V dropped 5 bases and J dropped 4; count of bases not matched to a gene: 5. This clone was picked up one time. Sequenced: peripheral blood. This TCR came from a human donor in a cohort sampled during active COVID-19. The chain uses TRBV2 and TRBJ2-3, with TRBD2 identical over 14 bases. The CDR3 region has the DNA TGTGCCAGCAGTCCACGGACTAGCGGGGGGTCAGATACGCAGTATTTT. Translating gives CASSPRTSGGSDTQYF. The full variable domain, its missing parts supplied by reference TRBV2 and TRBJ2-3, is EPEVTQTPSHQVTQMGQEVILRCVPISNHLYFYWYRQILGQKVEFLVSFYNNEISEKSEIFDDQFSVERPDGSNFTLKIRSTKLEDSAMYFCASSPRTSGGSDTQYFGPGTRLTVL.